This TCR beta chain is from a study of blood T cell repertoires in COVID-19. Study-level information: Nucleic acid was either cDNA or gDNA, and it came from T cells, B-cell-depleted T cells, or PBMCs.

Germline V gene sequence: CDR1 PRHDT, CDR2 FYEKMQ (reference sequence). V lost 0 bases and J 11 bases, leaving 10 bases between the germline ends. This CDR3 is 12 amino acids long. How the authors handled the data: Amplified reference gene primers provided the basis for estimating nucleated cell counts. Sequencing used immunoSEQ multiplex PCR; TCRdb keeps in-frame clones, though not all of them. That table is the source of V, J and clone size, and D and trimming were worked out from the DNA. The sample has about 140,000 clones, roughly 84% seen once. The sample comprised peripheral blood. The clonotype comes from a human donor in a cohort sampled during active COVID-19. The chain is built from TRBV13 and TRBJ1-1; D ambiguous. The CDR3 loop is CASSLGVGEAFF. The CDR3 DNA sequence: TGTGCCAGCAGCTTAGGGGTCGGGGAGGCTTTCTTT.